This TCR beta chain comes out of a study of identical twins. Study-wide findings and caveats: Out-of-frame alpha sequences shared by twins were enriched for low generation probability. With abundant cord blood beta clonotypes, insertions were fewer; memory repertoires showed no such pattern.

Unique molecular identifiers were present on cDNA, and template switching added a universal primer site. TCRdb called the 5' RACE reads again in MiXCR, with one record for every CDR3 protein. This table holds 1.5 million or so distinct CDR3 sequences, 25% to 35% found once. On this clonotype: Its antigen is unidentified.

Germline CDR1 is SNHLY and CDR2 is FYNNEI. V shed 3 bases and J 5 bases; nucleotides not matched to a gene: 6. The CDR3 runs to 15 residues. Sequencing input: cord blood. The J gene is TRBJ2-3, the V gene TRBV2; 9 positions agree with TRBD2. The source is a newborn girl in good health. The CDR3, as DNA: TGTGCCAGCAGTGAGGGGCGGGGGGGGATAGATACGCAGTATTTT. Amino acids: CASSEGRGGIDTQYF.